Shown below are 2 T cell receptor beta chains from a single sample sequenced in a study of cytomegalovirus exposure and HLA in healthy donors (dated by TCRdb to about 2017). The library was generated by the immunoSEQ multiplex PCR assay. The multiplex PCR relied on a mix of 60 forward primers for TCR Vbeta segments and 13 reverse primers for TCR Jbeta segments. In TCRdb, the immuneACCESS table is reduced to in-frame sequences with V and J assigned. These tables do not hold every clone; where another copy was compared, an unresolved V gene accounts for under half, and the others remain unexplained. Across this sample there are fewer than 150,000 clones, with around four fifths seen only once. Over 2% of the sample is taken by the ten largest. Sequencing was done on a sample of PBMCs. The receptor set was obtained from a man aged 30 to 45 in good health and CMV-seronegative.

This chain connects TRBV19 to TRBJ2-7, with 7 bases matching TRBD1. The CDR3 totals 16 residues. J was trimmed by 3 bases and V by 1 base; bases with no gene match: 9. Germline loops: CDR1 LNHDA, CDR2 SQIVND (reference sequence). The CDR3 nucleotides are TGTGCCAGTAGTATAGGAGGGGGCGCGCTGTACTACGAGCAGTACTTC. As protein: CASSIGGGALYYEQYF. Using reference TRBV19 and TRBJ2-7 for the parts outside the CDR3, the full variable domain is DGGITQSPKYLFRKEGQNVTLSCEQNLNHDAMYWYRQDPGQGLRLIYYSQIVNDFQKGDIAEGYSVSREKKESFPLTVTSAQKNPTAFYLCASSIGGGALYYEQYFGPGTRLTVT.

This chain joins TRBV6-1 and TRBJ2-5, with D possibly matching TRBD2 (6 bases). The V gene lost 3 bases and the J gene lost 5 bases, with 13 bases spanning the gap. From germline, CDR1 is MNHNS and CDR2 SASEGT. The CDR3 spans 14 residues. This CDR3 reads CASSEGVGGETQYF. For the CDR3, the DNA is TGTGCCAGCAGTGAGGGGGTTGGGGGGGAGACCCAGTACTTC.